These T cell receptor beta chains were read from a single sample in a study of cytomegalovirus exposure and HLA in healthy donors. The protocol was immunoSEQ multiplex PCR, while the TCRdb copy is restricted to in-frame clones and leaves out a portion. The sample records 250,000 to 400,000 clones, 87% being singletons. The sequenced sample was PBMCs. The receptors come from a woman aged 30 to 39 in good health and CMV-seropositive. Each CDR3 is given with its conserved first and last residue. A D gene is named only where the DNA matches it firmly. Size values are once, few and many counts, or a class for expanded clones, and some rows have none.

V gene	CDR3 length	D gene	clone size	J gene	CDR3 DNA	CDR3 protein
TRBV7-9	15	.	.	TRBJ2-7	TGTGCCAGCAGCTTAGGCGTAACCGCGGCCTACGAGCAGTACTTC	CASSLGVTAAYEQYF
TRBV28	14	TRBD1	.	TRBJ1-5	TGTGCCAGCAGTTCTCGACAGGGGGAACAGCCCCAGCATTTT	CASSSRQGEQPQHF
TRBV11-2	15	TRBD1	.	TRBJ2-5	TGTGCCAGCAGCTCAACCGGGACAGGGTCAGAGACCCAGTACTTC	CASSSTGTGSETQYF
TRBV29-1	18	TRBD2	.	TRBJ2-7	TGCAGCGTCTACTTTACCGGGACTAGCGGGAGGAGCTCCTACGAGCAGTACTTC	CSVYFTGTSGRSSYEQYF
TRBV28	14	TRBD1	few	TRBJ1-4	TGTGCCAGCAGTTCGACAGGGGGCGTTGAAAAACTGTTTTTT	CASSSTGGVEKLFF
TRBV10-1	14	.	.	TRBJ2-2	TGCGCCAGCAGTGAGTGGAGGGACACCGGGGAGCTGTTTTTT	CASSEWRDTGELFF
TRBV25-1	18	TRBD2	.	TRBJ2-5	TGTGCCAGCAGTGAATCTGGATCACTAGCGGGGGAGGAAGAGACCCAGTACTTC	CASSESGSLAGEEETQYF
TRBV29-1	13	.	.	TRBJ2-7	TGCAGCGTTAGTGAGGAAAGCTCCTACGAGCAGTACTTC	CSVSEESSYEQYF
TRBV10-3	16	.	.	TRBJ2-2	TGTGCCATCAGTGAGCCCTTCGCCAAGAACACCGGGGAGCTGTTTTTT	CAISEPFAKNTGELFF
TRBV27	15	TRBD1	.	TRBJ2-1	TGTGCCAGCAGGAAGGGACAGCTTACTACCAATGAGCAGTTCTTC	CASRKGQLTTNEQFF
TRBV4-1	14	.	.	TRBJ2-7	TGCGCCAGCAGCCAGAGCGGGCCTCCCTACGAGCAGTACTTC	CASSQSGPPYEQYF
TRBV30	13	.	.	TRBJ1-2	TGTGCCTGGAGTGTGACAGCTACTTATGGCTACACCTTC	CAWSVTATYGYTF
TRBV7-2	15	.	.	TRBJ2-1	TGTGCCAGCAGCCCCCGGGACATCGCCGACAATGAGCAGTTCTTC	CASSPRDIADNEQFF
TRBV5-6	16	.	.	TRBJ2-1	TGTGCCAGCAGCTTGGTAACCAGCAGCTCCTACAATGAGCAGTTCTTC	CASSLVTSSSYNEQFF
TRBV30	18	TRBD1	.	TRBJ1-1	TGTGCCTGGAGTGTAACCGGATCACCGGGACAGAGGCGGACTGAAGCTTTCTTT	CAWSVTGSPGQRRTEAFF
TRBV30	14	.	few	TRBJ2-2	TGTGCCTGGAGTGTGGGCAGGGCGGACGGGGAGCTGTTTTTT	CAWSVGRADGELFF
TRBV7-2	12	.	.	TRBJ2-7	TGTGCCAGCAGCCCAGCAACTACGGCGCAGTACTTC	CASSPATTAQYF
TRBV7-9	13	.	.	TRBJ2-7	TGTGCCAGCAGCTTCTTGAGCTCCTACGAGCAGTACTTC	CASSFLSSYEQYF
TRBV2	14	TRBD2	.	TRBJ2-1	TGTGCCAGCAGAGGGCAGGGAGGGTACAATGAGCAGTTCTTC	CASRGQGGYNEQFF
TRBV18	15	.	.	TRBJ2-7	TGTGCCAGCTCACATCTCTGGGACGCCCCCTACGAGCAGTACTTC	CASSHLWDAPYEQYF
TRBV29-1	14	.	once	TRBJ1-1	TGCAGCCCCCCCCGTCTTAGAGGGACCACTGAAGCTTTCTTT	CSPPRLRGTTEAFF
TRBV5-6	14	TRBD1	once	TRBJ2-5	TGTGCCAGCAGCGTGGGACAGGGGGGGGAGACCCAGTACTTC	CASSVGQGGETQYF
TRBV2	13	.	.	TRBJ1-6	TGTGCCAGCGAGAGACCTTATAATTCACCCCTCCACTTT	CASERPYNSPLHF
TRBV28	13	.	once	TRBJ2-6	TGTGCCACCCGGGAGTCTGGGGCCAATGTCCTGACTTTC	CATRESGANVLTF
TRBV7-8	16	.	.	TRBJ1-5	TGTGCCAGCAGCTTAAGGGCGCGAAATAGCAATCAGCCCCAGCATTTT	CASSLRARNSNQPQHF
TRBV7-9	13	.	.	TRBJ1-1	TGTGCCAGCAGCCGAATTGAGAACACTGAAGCTTTCTTT	CASSRIENTEAFF
TRBV11-2	13	.	.	TRBJ2-7	TGTGCCAGCAGAGACCGAAACGGTTACGAGCAGTACTTC	CASRDRNGYEQYF
TRBV4-1	17	.	.	TRBJ1-5	TGCGCCAGCAGCCAAGATGCGGGGCCTCATAGCAATCAGCCCCAGCATTTT	CASSQDAGPHSNQPQHF
TRBV27	13	TRBD1	.	TRBJ2-7	TGTGCCAGCAGTCGGGACAGCTCCTACGAGCAGTACTTC	CASSRDSSYEQYF
TRBV5-6	16	.	.	TRBJ2-2	TGTGCCAGCAGCTTGGTTTCTAGGGCGGGCACCGGGGAGCTGTTTTTT	CASSLVSRAGTGELFF
TRBV27	14	.	.	TRBJ1-5	TGTGCCAGCAGTCCTACAGGTTTCGGTCAGCCCCAGCATTTT	CASSPTGFGQPQHF
TRBV7-8	15	.	.	TRBJ2-7	TGTGCCAGCAGCTTAGCGAGGATACAAGTCTACGAGCAGTACTTC	CASSLARIQVYEQYF
TRBV19	12	.	.	TRBJ2-2	TGTGCCAGTAGTATCGGGTATTTGGAGCTGTTTTTT	CASSIGYLELFF
TRBV6-6	14	TRBD1	many	TRBJ1-2	TGTGCCAGCAGTTACCCGGGACAGTTTGAAGGCTACACCTTC	CASSYPGQFEGYTF
TRBV27	15	TRBD2	.	TRBJ2-3	TGTGCCAGCAGTTTATCCCTTGGGCGGGAGTTTACGCAGTATTTT	CASSLSLGREFTQYF
TRBV6-5	14	.	once	TRBJ1-5	TGTGCCAGCAGTTTCGGACAGCTGTATCAGCCCCAGCATTTT	CASSFGQLYQPQHF
TRBV4-3	16	.	.	TRBJ1-4	TGCGCCAGCAGCCGCTTTCCGGGGATAGGGAAGGAAAAACTGTTTTTT	CASSRFPGIGKEKLFF
TRBV30	14	.	.	TRBJ1-5	TGTGCCTGGACCACCGGCAGGAACAATCAGCCCCAGCATTTT	CAWTTGRNNQPQHF
TRBV7-9	15	TRBD2	.	TRBJ2-7	TGTGCCAGCAGCTTAGAAGGGACTAGCGTCTACGAGCAGTACTTC	CASSLEGTSVYEQYF
TRBV4-3	14	.	few	TRBJ1-2	TGCGCCAGCAGCCAATCTATCAGCTCCTATGGCTACACCTTC	CASSQSISSYGYTF
TRBV9	15	TRBD2	.	TRBJ2-7	TGTGCCAGCAGCGTAGGTTCTAGCGGGATATACGAGCAGTACTTC	CASSVGSSGIYEQYF
TRBV2	15	TRBD2	.	TRBJ2-1	TGTGCCAGCAGTCGAGACGGGGGGGCCTACAATGAGCAGTTCTTC	CASSRDGGAYNEQFF
TRBV28	15	TRBD1	.	TRBJ2-2	TGTGCCAGCAGTTTCTACAGGGGGCAAGGCGGGGAGCTGTTTTTT	CASSFYRGQGGELFF
TRBV9	13	TRBD1	.	TRBJ2-5	TGTGCCAGCAGCGTGGGGACAGACGAGACCCAGTACTTC	CASSVGTDETQYF
TRBV5-1	13	.	.	TRBJ2-2	TGCGCCAGTGGTGGTGCCGGGACCGGGGAGCTGTTTTTT	CASGGAGTGELFF
TRBV18	17	TRBD2	.	TRBJ2-5	TGTGCCAGCTCACCAGTCACTAGCGGGAGCGTCGGTGAGACCCAGTACTTC	CASSPVTSGSVGETQYF
TRBV18	15	TRBD1	.	TRBJ2-5	TGTGCCAGCTCACCGGGACAGGGTACGTCGGAGACCCAGTACTTC	CASSPGQGTSETQYF
TRBV4-3	16	TRBD2	.	TRBJ2-1	TGCGCCAGCAGCCAAGTGTCGACTAGCGGGACTAATGAGCAGTTCTTC	CASSQVSTSGTNEQFF
TRBV30	18	TRBD2	.	TRBJ2-5	TGTGCCTGGAGTCTAAGGGGGACTAGCGGGAGGAATAAAGAGACCCAGTACTTC	CAWSLRGTSGRNKETQYF
TRBV27	15	.	.	TRBJ1-1	TGTGCCAGCAGTTTAATTAGACCTACGAACACTGAAGCTTTCTTT	CASSLIRPTNTEAFF
TRBV6-1	15	.	.	TRBJ2-4	TGTGCCAGCAGTGAAACTGCCGGGGGCTTTGGCATTCAGTACTTC	CASSETAGGFGIQYF
TRBV4-3	14	.	.	TRBJ2-7	TGCGCCAGCAGCCAAGAAGTGGCAGGCTACGAGCAGTACTTC	CASSQEVAGYEQYF
TRBV7-9	13	.	.	TRBJ2-1	TGTGCCAGCAGCTTAGCGTCCGCTAGCGAGCAGTTCTTC	CASSLASASEQFF
TRBV28	14	TRBD2	many	TRBJ2-3	TGTGCCAGCAAATTAGCGGGAGGAGCAGATACGCAGTATTTT	CASKLAGGADTQYF
TRBV5-4	15	.	.	TRBJ2-1	TGTGCCAGCAGCTTGGTAGTAGCGGCCTACAATGAGCAGTTCTTC	CASSLVVAAYNEQFF
TRBV7-7	15	TRBD2	few	TRBJ2-3	TGTGCCAGCAGCATGGACGGGGGGGCATCGGATACGCAGTATTTT	CASSMDGGASDTQYF
TRBV7-9	14	TRBD2	.	TRBJ2-7	TGTGCCAGCAGTGGAGGCGGGAGCACCTACGAGCAGTACTTC	CASSGGGSTYEQYF